A single sample gave rise to the 22 T cell receptor beta chains below, sequenced in a study of vaccination and CD4 T cells after COVID-19. The assay that was used to sequence DNA from cultured CD4+ T cells was the Oncomine TCR Beta short-read assay. MiXCR, run by TCRdb on the PCR reads, gives a single entry per CDR3 protein. In the table there are about 11,000 distinct CDR3 sequences, approximately 64% of which are singletons. Their recognized antigens are unknown. Treatment defined: approximately 9-day PBMC culture with coronavirus spike peptide pools or control peptides (ViraFEST assay). The sequencing here drew on CD4+ T cells from blood, cultured in vitro, taken before SARS-CoV-2 vaccination. Every receptor here comes from a human donor who had recovered from COVID-19.

V gene TRBV28 combines with J gene TRBJ2-4; weak D call: TRBD2 (5 bases). The length of the CDR3 is 11 residues. Trimming removed 3 bases at V and 11 bases at J, with 8 bases between. Germline-derived CDR1 and CDR2 are MDHEN and SYDVKM. DNA of the CDR3: TGTGCCAGCAGTTTTCCCGGGGTTCAGTACTTC. It is translated as CASSFPGVQYF.

The chain combines TRBV6-5 with TRBJ2-3; D remains ambiguous. The CDR3 runs 11 residues. The germline V gene has CDR1 MNHEY and CDR2 SVGAGI. Trimming cost V 4 bases and J 6 bases, with 5 bases left between them. CDR3 loop: CASSLRDTQYF. CDR3 bases: TGTGCCAGCAGTTTAAGGGATACGCAGTATTTT.

This clonotype appeared a single time. The chain uses TRBV6-4 and TRBJ2-2; no firm D call. Trimming removed 3 bases at V and 5 bases at J, with 7 bases between. In germline, CDR1 is MRHNA, CDR2 SNTAGT. The CDR3 loop spans 13 amino acids. The CDR3 region has the DNA TGTGCCAGCAGTGAATCCGTTACCGGGGAGCTGTTTTTT. Amino acid sequence: CASSESVTGELFF.

The gene calls are TRBV5-4 and TRBJ2-5, with TRBD1 matching 7 bases. The germline CDR1 and CDR2 sequences are SGHNT and YYREEE (reference sequence). The CDR3 contains 15 residues. V shed 2 bases and J 5 bases; nucleotides not matched to a gene: 9. The CDR3: CASSLNPTGPETQYF. The CDR3 nucleotides are TGTGCCAGCAGCTTAAACCCGACAGGGCCGGAGACCCAGTACTTC.

The V call is TRBV27, the J call TRBJ1-2, with 8 bases matching TRBD1. With 6 bases clipped from V and 8 bases from J, the junction kept 5 bases outside the gene matches. CDR3 length equals 12 residues. CDR1 and CDR2 from the germline V gene are MNHEY and SMNVEV (reference sequence). This CDR3 reads CASRSGTGGYTF. The CDR3 DNA reads as TGTGCCAGCAGGTCGGGGACAGGCGGCTACACCTTC.

The chain links TRBV7-9 to TRBJ1-3; TRBD1 is a possible D gene (5 bases). This CDR3 is 18 amino acids long. Trimming took 5 bases from V and 0 from J, leaving 20 bases between them. Per the germline V gene, CDR1 is SEHNR and CDR2 is FQNEAQ (reference sequence). The DNA of the CDR3 is TGTGCCAGCAGCCCTCGGGGGGTCCGTGGGGGCTCTGGAAACACCATATATTTT. This gives the protein CASSPRGVRGGSGNTIYF.

The sample holds one count of this clonotype. This rearrangement joins TRBV20-1 to TRBJ1-1; D not certain. Germline V gene lookup returns CDR1 DFQATT and CDR2 SNEGSKA (reference sequence). The V end lost 2 bases, the J end lost 0 bases, and 10 bases lay between the germline ends. The CDR3 totals 14 residues. CDR3 DNA: TGCAGTGCTAGATCGGGCAGTATGAACACTGAAGCTTTCTTT. Amino acid sequence: CSARSGSMNTEAFF.

The CDR3 DNA is TGCAGTGCTAGGATCCGGGACAGGGGCGGCACTGAAGCTTTCTTT. It specifies CSARIRDRGGTEAFF. The V call is TRBV20-1, the J call TRBJ1-1, with 10 bases that match TRBD1. CDR3 length equals 15 residues. Germline trimming cut 3 bases from V and 4 bases from J; bases unmatched to any gene: 8. Germline CDR1 reads DFQATT; CDR2 reads SNEGSKA (reference sequence).

The rearrangement joins TRBV7-6 to TRBJ2-5, with a possible D match to TRBD1 (6 bases). Germline assignment: CDR1 SGHVS and CDR2 FNYEAQ. CDR3 length: 14 amino acids. Between the trimmed V and J ends, which lost 1 base and 5 bases, there was a span of 11 bases. CDR3 residues: CASSLGGGRETQYF. Written as DNA, the CDR3 is TGTGCCAGCAGCTTAGGAGGGGGTAGGGAGACCCAGTACTTC.

This clonotype appeared once. V gene TRBV4-1 combines with J gene TRBJ2-7; D tentatively reads TRBD1 or TRBD2 (5 bases each). The CDR3 has 16 residues. Deletions cut 2 bases from V and 1 base from J, with 15 bases between. CDR1 MGHRA and CDR2 YSYEKL come from the germline V gene. The CDR3 is CASSQWGSRESYEQYF. DNA for the CDR3: TGCGCCAGCAGCCAATGGGGGTCCAGGGAATCCTACGAGCAGTACTTC.

The rearrangement links TRBV21-1 to TRBJ1-1; the table's D call, TRBD1, was not checked against the DNA. TRBV21-1 is reported as a pseudogene. The CDR3 covers 17 residues. The CDR3 sequence: CASSKAGQGAGSTEAFF. The CDR3, as DNA: TGTGCCAGCAGCAAAGCGGGACAGGGGGCCGGTAGTACTGAAGCTTTCTTT.

J is TRBJ2-4 and V is TRBV2; D gene unclear. V lost 8 bases, J lost 0 bases, and 5 bases lay in between. The germline gives CDR1 SNHLY, CDR2 FYNNEI. The CDR3 spans 12 residues. The CDR3 coding sequence is TGTGCCAGCGGGTTAGCCAAAAACATTCAGTACTTC. Translated: CASGLAKNIQYF.

V and J are TRBV6-1 and TRBJ2-5; unclear D gene. In germline, CDR1 is MNHNS, CDR2 SASEGT. The CDR3 consists of 13 residues. Deletions cut 4 bases from V and 0 bases from J, with 6 bases between. The chain's CDR3 is CASSGSYQETQYF. The CDR3 DNA reads as TGTGCCAGCAGTGGATCGTACCAAGAGACCCAGTACTTC.

Regarding this clonotype: At one end the junction does not follow the germline gene, possibly because of a read error. The CDR3 nucleotides read TGTGCAAGCAGATCAAAGAGCGGGAATCTCTACGAGCAGTACTTC. Its translation is CASRSKSGNLYEQYF. The J gene is TRBJ2-7, the V gene TRBV2; TRBD2 aligns across 7 bases. The CDR3 spans 15 residues. From germline, CDR1 is SNHLY and CDR2 FYNNEI.

The chain employs TRBV6-5 and TRBJ2-3; 12 bases agree with TRBD1. Trimming at V came to 2 bases and at J to 4 bases, leaving 13 bases not matched to a gene. Germline lookup yields CDR1 MNHEY and CDR2 SVGAGI. This CDR3 comprises 19 residues. The CDR3 spells CASSYAMAGTGGLADTQYF. The CDR3 DNA reads as TGTGCCAGCAGTTACGCAATGGCCGGGACAGGGGGCTTGGCAGATACGCAGTATTTT.

As DNA, the CDR3 is TGCAGTGCCCCGACTGTCACAGATACGCAGTATTTT. Amino acids: CSAPTVTDTQYF. V is TRBV20-1 and J is TRBJ2-3; D call uncertain. V lost 6 bases and J 2 bases, leaving 9 bases between the germline ends. Germline lookup yields CDR1 DFQATT and CDR2 SNEGSKA (reference sequence). The CDR3 contains 12 residues.

The chain links TRBV6-2 or TRBV6-3 to TRBJ2-3; 13 positions agree with TRBD2. CDR1 MNHEY and CDR2 SVGEGT come from the germline V gene. V trimming: 6 bases; J trimming: 2 bases; junction bases outside the gene matches: 8. The CDR3 length is 17 residues. The CDR3 sequence: CASSPGTSGMITDTQYF. The CDR3 bases are TGTGCCAGCAGCCCAGGGACTAGCGGGATGATCACAGATACGCAGTATTTT.

V and J are TRBV4-1 and TRBJ2-1; 7 positions match TRBD2. The CDR3 runs 14 residues. J was trimmed by 3 bases and V by 5 bases; bases with no gene match: 4. The germline CDR1 and CDR2 sequences are MGHRA and YSYEKL. The CDR3 spells CASSRTSYYNEQFF. CDR3 sequence (DNA): TGCGCCAGCAGCAGGACTAGTTACTACAATGAGCAGTTCTTC.

This rearrangement joins TRBV20-1 to TRBJ2-3, with D possibly being TRBD2 (5 bases). This CDR3 has 15 amino acids. The V gene's germline CDR1 is DFQATT and CDR2 SNEGSKA (reference sequence). Trimming removed 3 bases from V and 2 bases from J, with 15 bases in between. The CDR3 bases are TGCAGTGCTAGGACTGCGGGCTTAGTCACAGATACGCAGTATTTT. This gives the protein CSARTAGLVTDTQYF.

This chain uses TRBV6-4 with TRBJ2-6; tentative D call: TRBD1 (5 bases). V was pared by 5 bases and J by 0 bases, with 11 bases between. There are 16 residues in the CDR3. Germline CDR1 and CDR2: MRHNA and SNTAGT. DNA of the CDR3: TGTGCCAGCAGTCAGGGCAGGACCTCTGGGGCCAACGTCCTGACTTTC. This gives the protein CASSQGRTSGANVLTF.

The CDR3 spells CASSLAGGVADTQYF. In DNA form, the CDR3 reads TGTGCCAGCAGCTTAGCGGGAGGCGTGGCAGATACGCAGTATTTT. The V and J genes are TRBV7-8 and TRBJ2-3; weak D call: TRBD2 (6 bases). Germline CDR1 is SGHVS and CDR2 is FQNEAQ. Trimming stripped 0 bases from V and 4 bases from J, with 11 bases between. CDR3 length: 15 amino acids. The full variable domain, in which reference TRBV7-8 and TRBJ2-3 provide the parts outside the CDR3, is GAGVSQSPRYKVAKRGQDVALRCDPISGHVSLFWYQQALGQGPEFLTYFQNEAQLDKSGLPSDRFFAERPEGSVSTLKIQRTQQEDSAVYLCASSLAGGVADTQYFGPGTRLTVL.

The chain couples TRBV5-1 to TRBJ2-2; no clear D. This CDR3 has 14 residues. Germline values: CDR1 SGHRS, CDR2 YFSETQ. Between the trimmed V and J ends, which lost 2 bases and 6 bases, there was a span of 11 bases. The CDR3 DNA follows: TGCGCCAGCAGCTTCGGGTTGGCATCCGGGGAGCTGTTTTTT. This codes for CASSFGLASGELFF.